Reported below is one T cell receptor (beta chain). In the source study's methods: Reference gene primer amplification gave estimated nucleated cell counts. The protocol was immunoSEQ multiplex PCR, while the TCRdb copy is restricted to in-frame clones and leaves out a portion. V, J and clone size are taken as reported in that table, and D and trimming were inferred from the DNA itself. The sample carries about 61,000 clones, over 75% recorded once. The sample comes from a study of blood T cell repertoires in COVID-19. Study overall: Sites in the United States, Italy and Spain provided acute and convalescent COVID-19 samples. PBMCs, B-cell-depleted T cells, or T cells provided the cDNA or gDNA that made up the material.

Germline CDR1 SQVTM, CDR2 ANQGSEA. V was shortened by 8 bases and J by 5 bases, with 21 bases between the two germline ends. This CDR3 has 14 amino acids. The sequence derives from a man aged 80 or over with active or convalescent COVID-19. Sequenced input: peripheral blood. V gene TRBV29-1 combines with J gene TRBJ2-5, with TRBD2 as a possible D gene (6 bases). CDR3 bases: TGCAGCTCCGAGGAGGGGTCATGGGGGGAGACCCAGTACTTC. It encodes CSSEEGSWGETQYF.